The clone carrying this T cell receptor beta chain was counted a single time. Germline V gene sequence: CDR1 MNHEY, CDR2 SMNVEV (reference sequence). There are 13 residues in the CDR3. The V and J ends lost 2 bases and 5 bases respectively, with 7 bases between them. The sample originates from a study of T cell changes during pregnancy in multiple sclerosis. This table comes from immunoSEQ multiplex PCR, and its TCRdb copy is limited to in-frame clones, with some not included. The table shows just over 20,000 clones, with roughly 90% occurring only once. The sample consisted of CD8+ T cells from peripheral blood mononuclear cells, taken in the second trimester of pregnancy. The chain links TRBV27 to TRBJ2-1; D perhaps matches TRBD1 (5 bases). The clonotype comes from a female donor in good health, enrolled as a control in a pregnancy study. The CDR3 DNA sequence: TGTGCCAGCAGTTTAGGGGCGGACAATGAGCAGTTCTTC. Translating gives CASSLGADNEQFF.